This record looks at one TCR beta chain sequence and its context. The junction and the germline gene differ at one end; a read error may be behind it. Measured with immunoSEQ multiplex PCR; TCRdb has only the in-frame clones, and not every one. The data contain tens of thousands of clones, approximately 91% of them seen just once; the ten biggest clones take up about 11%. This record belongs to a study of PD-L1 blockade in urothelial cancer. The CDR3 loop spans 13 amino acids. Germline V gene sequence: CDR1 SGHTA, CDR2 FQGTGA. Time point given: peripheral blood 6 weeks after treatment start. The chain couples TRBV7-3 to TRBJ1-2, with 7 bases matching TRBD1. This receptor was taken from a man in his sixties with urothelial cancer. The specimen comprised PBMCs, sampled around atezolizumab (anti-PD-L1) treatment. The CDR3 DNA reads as TGTGCCAGCAGCCCGGACAGGAACTATGGCTACACGTTC. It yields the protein CASSPDRNYGYTF.